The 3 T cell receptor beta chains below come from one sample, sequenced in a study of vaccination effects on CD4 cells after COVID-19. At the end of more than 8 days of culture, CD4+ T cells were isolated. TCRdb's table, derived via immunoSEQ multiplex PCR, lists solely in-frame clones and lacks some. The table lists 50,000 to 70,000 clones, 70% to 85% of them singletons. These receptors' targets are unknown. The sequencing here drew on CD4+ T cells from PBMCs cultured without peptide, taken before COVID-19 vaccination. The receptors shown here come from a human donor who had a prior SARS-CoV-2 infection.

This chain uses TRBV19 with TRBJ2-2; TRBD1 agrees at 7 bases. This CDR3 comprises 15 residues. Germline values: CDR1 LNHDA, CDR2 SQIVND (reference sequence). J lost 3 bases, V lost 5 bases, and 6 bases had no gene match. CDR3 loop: CASSVTGFDTGELFF. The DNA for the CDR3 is TGTGCCAGTAGTGTGACAGGGTTTGACACCGGGGAGCTGTTTTTT. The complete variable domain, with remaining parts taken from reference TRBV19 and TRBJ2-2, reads DGGITQSPKYLFRKEGQNVTLSCEQNLNHDAMYWYRQDPGQGLRLIYYSQIVNDFQKGDIAEGYSVSREKKESFPLTVTSAQKNPTAFYLCASSVTGFDTGELFFGEGSRLTVL.

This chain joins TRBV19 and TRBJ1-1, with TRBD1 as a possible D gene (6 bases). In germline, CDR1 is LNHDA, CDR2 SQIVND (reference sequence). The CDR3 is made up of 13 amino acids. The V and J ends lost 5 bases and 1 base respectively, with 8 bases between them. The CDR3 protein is CASSDRPNTEAFF. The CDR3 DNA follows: TGTGCCAGTAGTGACAGGCCGAACACTGAAGCTTTCTTT.

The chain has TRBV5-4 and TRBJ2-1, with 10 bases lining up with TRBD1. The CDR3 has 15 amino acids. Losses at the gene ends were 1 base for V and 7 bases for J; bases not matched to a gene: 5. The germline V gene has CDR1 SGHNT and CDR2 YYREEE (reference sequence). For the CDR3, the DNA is TGTGCCAGCAGCTTGTACGGGACAGGGGCTAATGAGCAGTTCTTC. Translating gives CASSLYGTGANEQFF.